The entry below describes one T cell receptor beta chain. TCRdb re-called the RT-PCR reads through MiXCR, storing one row per CDR3 protein. The table records fewer than 800,000 distinct CDR3 sequences, less than 20% of them present only once. The sample comes from a study of response to subunit inactivated influenza vaccine. The sequence derives from a man aged 45-60 years who received an inactivated influenza vaccine. The sample consisted of PBMCs from blood, taken 12 days after vaccination.

The CDR3 is CASRRTATNEKLFF. DNA for the CDR3: TGTGCCAGCAGGCGGACTGCAACTAATGAAAAACTGTTTTTT. The chain joins TRBV27 to TRBJ1-4; D gene unclear. The V gene lost 6 bases and the J gene lost 0 bases, with 8 bases spanning the gap. Germline assignment: CDR1 MNHEY and CDR2 SMNVEV (reference sequence). The CDR3 has 14 residues.